This T cell receptor beta chain was captured by sequencing in a study of early T cells in non-severe SARS-CoV-2 infection. Whole-study context: Sequenced bulk RNA came from whole blood that was unsorted, and chains were unpaired.

Unique molecular identifiers were affixed to single, distinct cDNA molecules. Each CDR3 protein is one row after TCRdb ran MiXCR on the 5' RACE reads. The table includes over 35,000 distinct CDR3 sequences, about 5.7% detected once. Trimming cost V 2 bases and J 2 bases, with 6 bases left between them. The germline CDR1 and CDR2 sequences are SGHDT and YYEEEE. The CDR3 covers 13 residues. This clonotype was counted at least ten times. The gene calls are TRBV5-6 and TRBJ2-3; D is ambiguous. This material consisted of whole blood, taken at baseline. The sequence derives from an adult who was a healthcare worker with PCR-confirmed SARS-CoV-2 infection or an uninfected control (not recorded which). The CDR3 nucleotides read TGTGCCAGCAGCTTTCAGTACACAGATACGCAGTATTTT. Translation: CASSFQYTDTQYF.